One sample yielded the 21 T cell receptor beta chains listed below, sequenced in a study of T cell responses to AZD1222 COVID-19 vaccine. Data came from immunoSEQ multiplex PCR; TCRdb stores just in-frame clones and leaves some out. The sample lists about 56,000 clones; over 75% were seen once. The specimen comprised peripheral blood, sampled on day 0 of AZD1222 vaccination. The receptors stem from an adult in good health.

The chain is built from TRBV7-9 and TRBJ1-2, with D tentatively TRBD1 (6 bases). This CDR3 is built from 14 residues. Germline loops: CDR1 SEHNR, CDR2 FQNEAQ (reference sequence). The V end was cut by 2 bases, the J end by 7 bases, with 14 bases between. The CDR3 sequence is CASSLRARGAGYTF. CDR3 nucleotide sequence: TGTGCCAGCAGCTTAAGGGCGAGGGGGGCTGGCTACACCTTC.

The chain couples TRBV29-1 to TRBJ1-1; D possibly corresponds to TRBD1 (6 bases). The CDR3 sequence is 14 residues long. The germline V gene has CDR1 SQVTM and CDR2 ANQGSEA. Trimming shortened V by 0 bases and J by 3 bases, and 11 bases separated the two germline ends. For the CDR3, the DNA is TGCAGCGTTGAAGACCCACAGGGTTACACTGAAGCTTTCTTT. Protein product: CSVEDPQGYTEAFF.

This sequence joins TRBV10-2 and TRBJ2-2; D is unresolved. Germline CDR1 reads WSHSY; CDR2 reads SAAADI. V lost 1 base to trimming and J lost 1 base, with 4 bases between them. The CDR3 has 14 amino acids. The CDR3 here is CASSEYGNTGELFF. CDR3 DNA: TGCGCCAGCAGTGAGTACGGGAACACCGGGGAGCTGTTTTTT.

This clone was observed a few times. V usage is TRBV6-6 and J usage is TRBJ2-1; 7 nucleotides match TRBD1. J lost 13 bases, V lost 5 bases, and 5 bases had no gene match. Germline assignment: CDR1 MNHNY and CDR2 SVGAGI (reference sequence). The CDR3 extends over 11 amino acids. This CDR3 is CASSLDRVQFF. CDR3 DNA: TGTGCCAGCAGTCTCGACAGGGTACAGTTCTTC.

This rearrangement joins TRBV6-5 to TRBJ1-1; TRBD1 is a possible D gene (5 bases). Trimming cost V 5 bases and J 7 bases, with 14 bases left between them. The CDR3 is made up of 13 amino acids. Germline CDR1 reads MNHEY; CDR2 reads SVGAGI. CDR3 loop: CASSQTGPSEAFF. The CDR3 bases are TGTGCCAGCAGTCAAACGGGACCTAGTGAAGCTTTCTTT.

This chain connects TRBV25-1 to TRBJ2-3, with D possibly being TRBD1 (7 bases). Germline loops: CDR1 MGHDK, CDR2 SYGVNS. The CDR3 is 18 residues long. Deletions cut 1 base from V and 0 bases from J, with 17 bases between. The CDR3 here is CASSESGGGVGSTDTQYF. DNA of the CDR3: TGTGCCAGCAGTGAATCAGGGGGAGGCGTGGGAAGCACAGATACGCAGTATTTT.

This sequence joins TRBV5-8 and TRBJ2-5, with 7 bases that match TRBD2. Germline CDR1 and CDR2: SGHTS and YDEGEE. Trimming at V came to 1 base and at J to 4 bases, leaving 7 bases not matched to a gene. The CDR3 has 15 residues. For the CDR3, the DNA is TGTGCCAGCAGCTTGAATCCGACTAGCTCAGAGACCCAGTACTTC. Translated, it gives CASSLNPTSSETQYF. The full variable domain, its missing parts supplied by reference TRBV5-8 and TRBJ2-5, is EAGVTQSPTHLIKTRGQQATLRCSPISGHTSVYWYQQALGLGLQFLLWYDEGEERNRGNFPPRFSGRQFPNYSSELNVNALELEDSALYLCASSLNPTSSETQYFGPGTRLLVL.

This rearrangement joins TRBV10-3 to TRBJ2-2; D is tentatively TRBD1 or TRBD2 (6 bases each). Trimming pared 4 bases from V and 5 bases from J, leaving 14 bases between. CDR1 is ENHRY and CDR2 is SYGVKD in the germline V gene. The CDR3 contains 15 residues. The CDR3 region has the DNA TGTGCCATCAGTGCCTTGACGGGGGCGACCGGGGAGCTGTTTTTT. It is translated as CAISALTGATGELFF.

V gene TRBV9 combines with J gene TRBJ1-4; a possible D gene is TRBD1 (5 bases). Trimming removed 4 bases from V and 8 bases from J, with 18 bases in between. CDR3 size: 15 residues. Germline V gives CDR1 SGDLS, CDR2 YYNGEE. The CDR3, as DNA: TGTGCCAGCAGCTCCCACCAGGGTTTGGGAGAAAAACTGTTTTTT. Amino acid sequence: CASSSHQGLGEKLFF. The variable domain in full, with the rest retrieved from reference TRBV9 and TRBJ1-4, is DSGVTQTPKHLITATGQRVTLRCSPRSGDLSVYWYQQSLDQGLQFLIQYYNGEERAKGNILERFSAQQFPDLHSELNLSSLELGDSALYFCASSSHQGLGEKLFFGSGTQLSVL.

V gene TRBV28 combines with J gene TRBJ1-5; maybe TRBD1 (6 bases). Trimming cost V 6 bases and J 7 bases, with 10 bases left between them. Germline V gene sequence: CDR1 MDHEN, CDR2 SYDVKM. The CDR3 is made up of 12 amino acids. For the CDR3, the DNA is TGTGCCAGCAGCCGGGGGGCGCAGCCCCAGCATTTT. Protein sequence: CASSRGAQPQHF. The full variable domain, its missing parts supplied by reference TRBV28 and TRBJ1-5, is DVKVTQSSRYLVKRTGEKVFLECVQDMDHENMFWYRQDPGLGLRLIYFSYDVKMKEKGDIPEGYSVSREKKERFSLILESASTNQTSMYLCASSRGAQPQHFGDGTRLSIL.

This clone occurred a few times. The V gene is TRBV27, the J gene TRBJ1-5; maybe TRBD1 (5 bases). The CDR3 extends over 17 amino acids. V was cut by 0 bases and J by 2 bases, with 14 bases left in between. Germline V gene sequence: CDR1 MNHEY, CDR2 SMNVEV (reference sequence). CDR3 DNA: TGTGCCAGCAGTTTATCATCACGGGGGTGGGGCAATCAGCCCCAGCATTTT. Protein sequence: CASSLSSRGWGNQPQHF.

V gene TRBV3-1 (or the pseudogene TRBV3-2) combines with J gene TRBJ2-4, with D perhaps being TRBD1 or TRBD2 (5 bases each). V was shortened by 3 bases and J by 3 bases, with 15 bases between the two germline ends. The germline gives CDR1 LGHDT, CDR2 YNNKEL (reference sequence). The CDR3 runs to 16 residues. The CDR3 DNA reads as TGTGCCAGCAGCCACGTCAGGGAAGGGAGCAAAAACATTCAGTACTTC. Translation: CASSHVREGSKNIQYF.

The gene calls are TRBV6-1 and TRBJ2-1; TRBD2 might be the D (6 bases). The CDR3 contains 13 residues. V was pared by 1 base and J by 10 bases, with 11 bases between. Germline assignment: CDR1 MNHNS and CDR2 SASEGT. CDR3 in DNA: TGTGCCAGCAGTGAAGGACTAGACCAGGAGCAGTTCTTC. Protein sequence: CASSEGLDQEQFF.

The chain uses TRBV6-5 and TRBJ1-6; TRBD1 might be the D (6 bases). Germline V CDR1 and CDR2: MNHEY, SVGAGI. The length of the CDR3 is 14 residues. The ends were cut back, 2 bases at V and 10 bases at J, with 12 bases in the middle. CDR3: CASSYARGESPLHF. CDR3 DNA: TGTGCCAGCAGTTACGCGAGGGGGGAGTCACCCCTCCACTTT.

The V and J genes are TRBV7-2 and TRBJ2-7; D not certain. CDR3 length: 14 amino acids. Germline CDR1 reads SGHTA; CDR2 reads FQGNSA. V gave up 1 base and J gave up 3 bases, with 10 bases separating them. CDR3 nucleotides: TGTGCCAGCAGCTTAGTGGTGGGCGGCTACGAGCAGTACTTC. Protein product: CASSLVVGGYEQYF.

The chain carries TRBV6-5 and TRBJ2-1; 9 bases match TRBD2. Germline V gene data show CDR1 as MNHEY and CDR2 as SVGAGI. V was clipped by 8 bases and J by 3 bases; unmatched bases: 2. The CDR3 consists of 13 residues. The CDR3 is CASAGGLYNEQFF. CDR3 coding DNA: TGTGCCAGCGCGGGGGGGCTCTACAATGAGCAGTTCTTC.

A remark on this clone: This sample also contains other DNA sequences that code for the same CDR3. The V gene is TRBV18, the J gene TRBJ2-3; D is unclear. V was trimmed by 3 bases and J by 3 bases, leaving 4 bases between them. In germline, CDR1 is KGHSH, CDR2 LQKENI. CDR3 length: 12 residues. The CDR3 here is CASSPNTDTQYF. The DNA for the CDR3 is TGTGCCAGCTCACCTAATACAGATACGCAGTATTTT.

This chain links TRBV10-2 with TRBJ2-2; no clear D. This CDR3 has 14 residues. Germline-derived CDR1 and CDR2 are WSHSY and SAAADI. V lost 3 bases and J lost 6, with 11 bases in between. CDR3 bases: TGCGCCAGCAGTGATCTGGGGTTCTCCGGGGAGCTGTTTTTT. Residues: CASSDLGFSGELFF.

The rearrangement uses TRBV10-1 and TRBJ2-1; D remains unclear. The CDR3 is 14 amino acids. Germline V gives CDR1 WNHNN, CDR2 SYGVQD (reference sequence). Deletions cut 4 bases from V and 9 bases from J, with 16 bases between. The CDR3 DNA reads as TGCGCCAGCAGTGGTCAAGGACCGGCAGTTGAGCAGTTCTTC. Translating gives CASSGQGPAVEQFF.

The CDR3 is CASSLFAMNTEAFF. The CDR3 nucleotides read TGTGCCAGCAGTTTATTCGCCATGAACACTGAAGCTTTCTTT. The chain joins TRBV27 to TRBJ1-1; unclear D gene. This CDR3 is built from 14 residues. Trimming pared 1 base from V and 0 bases from J, leaving 6 bases between. Germline CDR1 MNHEY, CDR2 SMNVEV (reference sequence).

In nucleotides, the CDR3 is TGTGCCAGCAACCAAGAAAACAGGGGCCCGTCTAAACGCGATGGCTACACCTTC. Residues: CASNQENRGPSKRDGYTF. This rearrangement joins TRBV2 to TRBJ1-2, with 7 bases aligning to TRBD1. Germline CDR1 SNHLY, CDR2 FYNNEI. This CDR3 spans 18 amino acids. The V and J ends lost 7 bases and 6 bases, in that order; junction bases with no gene match: 23.